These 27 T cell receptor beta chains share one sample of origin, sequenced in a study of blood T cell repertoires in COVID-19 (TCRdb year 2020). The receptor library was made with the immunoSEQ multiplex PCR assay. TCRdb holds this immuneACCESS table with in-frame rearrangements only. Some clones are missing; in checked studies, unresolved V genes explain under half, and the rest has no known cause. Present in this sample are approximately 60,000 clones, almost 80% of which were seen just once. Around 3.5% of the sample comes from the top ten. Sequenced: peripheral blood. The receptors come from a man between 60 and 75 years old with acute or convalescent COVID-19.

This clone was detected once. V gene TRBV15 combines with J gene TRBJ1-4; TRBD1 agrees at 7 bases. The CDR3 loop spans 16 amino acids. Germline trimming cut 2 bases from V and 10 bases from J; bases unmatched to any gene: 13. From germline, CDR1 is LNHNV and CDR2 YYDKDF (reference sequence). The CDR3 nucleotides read TGTGCCACCAGCAGACAATCTCGGACAGGTGGGGGAAAACTGTTTTTT. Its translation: CATSRQSRTGGGKLFF.

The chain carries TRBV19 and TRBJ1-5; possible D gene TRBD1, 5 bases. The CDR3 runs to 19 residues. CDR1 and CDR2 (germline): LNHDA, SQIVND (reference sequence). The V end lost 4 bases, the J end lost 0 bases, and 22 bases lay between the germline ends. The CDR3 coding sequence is TGTGCCAGTAGTAGAAAGGGGTCCACCCACCTTTATAGCAATCAGCCCCAGCATTTT. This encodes CASSRKGSTHLYSNQPQHF.

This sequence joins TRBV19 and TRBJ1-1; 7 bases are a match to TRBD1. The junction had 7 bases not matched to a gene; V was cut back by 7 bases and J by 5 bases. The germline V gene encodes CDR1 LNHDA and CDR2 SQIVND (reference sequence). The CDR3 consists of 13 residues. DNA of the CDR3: TGTGCCAGTACCTGGGACAGCAGGACTGAAGCTTTCTTT. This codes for CASTWDSRTEAFF.

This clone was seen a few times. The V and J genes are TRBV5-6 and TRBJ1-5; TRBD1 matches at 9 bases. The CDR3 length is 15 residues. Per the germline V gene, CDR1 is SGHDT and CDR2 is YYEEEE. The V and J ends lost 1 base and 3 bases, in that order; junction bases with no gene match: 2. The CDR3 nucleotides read TGTGCCAGCAGCTTGTGGGACAGGGACAATCAGCCCCAGCATTTT. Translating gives CASSLWDRDNQPQHF.

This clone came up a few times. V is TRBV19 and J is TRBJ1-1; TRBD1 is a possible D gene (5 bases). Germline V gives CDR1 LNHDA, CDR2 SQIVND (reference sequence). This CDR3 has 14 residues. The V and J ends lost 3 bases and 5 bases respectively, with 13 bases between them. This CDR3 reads CASSISQGYTEAFF. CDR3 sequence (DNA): TGTGCCAGTAGTATTTCTCAGGGTTATACTGAAGCTTTCTTT.

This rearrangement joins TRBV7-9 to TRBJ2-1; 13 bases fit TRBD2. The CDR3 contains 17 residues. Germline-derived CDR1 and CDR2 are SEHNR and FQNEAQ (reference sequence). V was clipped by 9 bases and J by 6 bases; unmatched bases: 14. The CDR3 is CASPRLTSGGAPNEQFF. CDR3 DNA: TGTGCCAGTCCCAGGTTAACTAGCGGGGGGGCACCCAATGAGCAGTTCTTC.

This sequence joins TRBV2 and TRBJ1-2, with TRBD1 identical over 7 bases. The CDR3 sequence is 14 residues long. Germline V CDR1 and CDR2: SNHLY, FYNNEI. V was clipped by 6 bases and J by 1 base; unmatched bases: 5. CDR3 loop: CASRRDRDNYGYTF. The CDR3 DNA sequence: TGTGCCAGCAGGAGAGACAGGGATAACTATGGCTACACCTTC.

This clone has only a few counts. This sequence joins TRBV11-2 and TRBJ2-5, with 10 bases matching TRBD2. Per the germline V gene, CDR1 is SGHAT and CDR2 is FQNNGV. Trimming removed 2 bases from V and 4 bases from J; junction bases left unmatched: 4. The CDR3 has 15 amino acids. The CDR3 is CASSLWTSGGETQYF. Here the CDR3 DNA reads TGTGCCAGCAGCTTATGGACTAGCGGTGGAGAGACCCAGTACTTC.

Written as DNA, the CDR3 is TGTGCCAGCAGCCGGGACAGGGGGAACTATGGCTACACCTTC. Translated, it gives CASSRDRGNYGYTF. The chain uses TRBV4-2 and TRBJ1-2; 11 positions match TRBD1. The J segment lost 2 bases and the V segment lost 4 bases, leaving 0 bases of the junction unmatched. The CDR3 has 14 residues. Germline CDR1 and CDR2: LGHNA and YNFKEQ.

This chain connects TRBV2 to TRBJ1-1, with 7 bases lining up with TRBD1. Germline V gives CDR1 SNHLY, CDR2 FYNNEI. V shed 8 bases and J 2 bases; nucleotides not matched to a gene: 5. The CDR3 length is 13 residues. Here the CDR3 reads CASLDRANTEAFF. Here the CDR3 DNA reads TGTGCCAGCCTTGACAGGGCCAACACTGAAGCTTTCTTT.

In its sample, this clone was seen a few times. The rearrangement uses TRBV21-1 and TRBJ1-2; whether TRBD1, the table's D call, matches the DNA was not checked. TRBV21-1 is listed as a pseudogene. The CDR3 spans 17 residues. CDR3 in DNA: TGTGCCAGCAGCTTCGCCCCTGGAGAGGGACAGGGGGGCGGCTACACCTTC. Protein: CASSFAPGEGQGGGYTF.

The CDR3 nucleotides are TGTGCCAGCAGCCCTCTAAGGGACAGGGGGCGAAATGGCTACACCTTC. It is translated as CASSPLRDRGRNGYTF. V usage is TRBV27 and J usage is TRBJ1-2; the match to TRBD1 covers 12 bases. CDR1 and CDR2 (germline): MNHEY, SMNVEV (reference sequence). J was trimmed by 6 bases and V by 6 bases; bases with no gene match: 11. This CDR3 contains 16 residues.

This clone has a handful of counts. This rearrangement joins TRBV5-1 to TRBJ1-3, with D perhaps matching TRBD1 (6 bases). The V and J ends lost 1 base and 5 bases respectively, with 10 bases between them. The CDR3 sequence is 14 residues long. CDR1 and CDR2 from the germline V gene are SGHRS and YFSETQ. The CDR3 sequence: CASSLSTGRNTIYF. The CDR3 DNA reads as TGCGCCAGCAGCTTGTCTACAGGGCGAAACACCATATATTTT.

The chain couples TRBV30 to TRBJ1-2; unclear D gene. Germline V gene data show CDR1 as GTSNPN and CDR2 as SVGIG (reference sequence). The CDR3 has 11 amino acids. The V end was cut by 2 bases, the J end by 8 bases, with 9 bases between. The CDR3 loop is CAWSRQKGYTF. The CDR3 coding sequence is TGTGCCTGGAGTCGTCAGAAGGGCTACACCTTC.

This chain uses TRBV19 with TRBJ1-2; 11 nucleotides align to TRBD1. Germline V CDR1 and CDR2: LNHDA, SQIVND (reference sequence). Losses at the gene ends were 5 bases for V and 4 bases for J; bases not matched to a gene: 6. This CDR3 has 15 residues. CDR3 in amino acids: CASSGRDRGTYGYTF. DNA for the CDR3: TGTGCCAGTAGTGGCCGGGACAGGGGGACCTATGGCTACACCTTC. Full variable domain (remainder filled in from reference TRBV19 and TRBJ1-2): DGGITQSPKYLFRKEGQNVTLSCEQNLNHDAMYWYRQDPGQGLRLIYYSQIVNDFQKGDIAEGYSVSREKKESFPLTVTSAQKNPTAFYLCASSGRDRGTYGYTFGSGTRLTVV.

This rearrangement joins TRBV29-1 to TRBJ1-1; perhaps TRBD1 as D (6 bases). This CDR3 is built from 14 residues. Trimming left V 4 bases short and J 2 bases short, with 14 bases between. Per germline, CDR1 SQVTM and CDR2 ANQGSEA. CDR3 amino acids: CSVGGRAGNTEAFF. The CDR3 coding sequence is TGCAGCGTTGGGGGGCGAGCAGGTAACACTGAAGCTTTCTTT.

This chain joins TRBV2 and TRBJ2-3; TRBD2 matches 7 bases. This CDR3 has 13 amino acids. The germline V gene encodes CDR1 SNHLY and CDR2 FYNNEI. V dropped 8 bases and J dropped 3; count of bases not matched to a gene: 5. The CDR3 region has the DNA TGTGCCAGCGGCCCGGGACTAACAGATACGCAGTATTTT. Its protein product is CASGPGLTDTQYF.

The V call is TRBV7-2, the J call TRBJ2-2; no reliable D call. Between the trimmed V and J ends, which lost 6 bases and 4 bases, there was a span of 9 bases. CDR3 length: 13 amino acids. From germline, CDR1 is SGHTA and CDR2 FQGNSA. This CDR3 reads CASRQVSTGELFF. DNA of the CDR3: TGTGCCAGCAGGCAGGTTTCCACCGGGGAGCTGTTTTTT.

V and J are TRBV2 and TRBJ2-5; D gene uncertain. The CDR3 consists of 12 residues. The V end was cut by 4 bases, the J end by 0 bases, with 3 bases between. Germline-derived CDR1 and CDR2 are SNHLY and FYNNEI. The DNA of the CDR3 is TGTGCCAGCAGTGCCTACCAAGAGACCCAGTACTTC. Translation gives CASSAYQETQYF.

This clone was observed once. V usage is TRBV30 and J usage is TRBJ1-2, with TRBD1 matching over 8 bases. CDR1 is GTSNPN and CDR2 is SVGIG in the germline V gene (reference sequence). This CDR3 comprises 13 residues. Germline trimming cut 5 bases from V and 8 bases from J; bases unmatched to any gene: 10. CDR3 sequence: CAWLKQGVSGYTF. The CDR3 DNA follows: TGTGCCTGGCTGAAACAGGGGGTGAGCGGCTACACCTTC.

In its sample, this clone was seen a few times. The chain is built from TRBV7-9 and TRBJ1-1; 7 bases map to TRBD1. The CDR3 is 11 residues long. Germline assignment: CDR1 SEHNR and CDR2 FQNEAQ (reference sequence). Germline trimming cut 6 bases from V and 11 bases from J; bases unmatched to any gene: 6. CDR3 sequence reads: CASSLQGEAFF. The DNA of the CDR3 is TGTGCCAGCAGTCTCCAGGGGGAGGCTTTCTTT.

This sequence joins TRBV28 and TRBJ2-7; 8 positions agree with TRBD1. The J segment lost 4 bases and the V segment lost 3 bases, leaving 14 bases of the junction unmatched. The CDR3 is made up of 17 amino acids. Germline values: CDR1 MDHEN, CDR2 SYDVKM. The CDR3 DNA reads TGTGCCAGCAGTTTGTTCAGCGGACAGGGTACCTCTTACGAGCAGTACTTC. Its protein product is CASSLFSGQGTSYEQYF.

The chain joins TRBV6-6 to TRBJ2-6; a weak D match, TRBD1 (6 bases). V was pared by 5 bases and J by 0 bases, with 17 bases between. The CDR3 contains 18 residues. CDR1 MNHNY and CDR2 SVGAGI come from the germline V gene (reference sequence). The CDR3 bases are TGTGCCAGCAGTCCGCAGAGAGACAGGTTCTCTGGGGCCAACGTCCTGACTTTC. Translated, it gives CASSPQRDRFSGANVLTF.

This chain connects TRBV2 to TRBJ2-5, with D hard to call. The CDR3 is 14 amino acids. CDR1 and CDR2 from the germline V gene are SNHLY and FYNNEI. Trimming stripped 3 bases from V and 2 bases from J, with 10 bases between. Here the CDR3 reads CASSDQQNQETQYF. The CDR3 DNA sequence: TGTGCCAGCAGTGATCAACAGAATCAAGAGACCCAGTACTTC.

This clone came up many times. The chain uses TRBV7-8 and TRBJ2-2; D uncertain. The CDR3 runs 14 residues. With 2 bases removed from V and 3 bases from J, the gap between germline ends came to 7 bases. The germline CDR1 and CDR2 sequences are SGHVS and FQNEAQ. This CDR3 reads CASSLNSYTGELFF. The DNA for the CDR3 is TGTGCCAGCAGCTTAAACTCCTACACCGGGGAGCTGTTTTTT.

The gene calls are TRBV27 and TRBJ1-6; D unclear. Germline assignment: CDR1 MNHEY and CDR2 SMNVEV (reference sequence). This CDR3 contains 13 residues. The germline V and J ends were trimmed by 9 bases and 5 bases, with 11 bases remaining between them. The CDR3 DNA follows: TGTGCCAGTTCGCCGGTTAATAATTCACCCCTCCACTTT. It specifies CASSPVNNSPLHF.

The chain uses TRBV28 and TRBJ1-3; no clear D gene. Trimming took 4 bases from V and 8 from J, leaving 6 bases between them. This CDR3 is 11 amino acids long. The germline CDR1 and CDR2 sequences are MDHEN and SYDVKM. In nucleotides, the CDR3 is TGTGCCAGCAGTTACGCGGACACCATATATTTT. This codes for CASSYADTIYF.